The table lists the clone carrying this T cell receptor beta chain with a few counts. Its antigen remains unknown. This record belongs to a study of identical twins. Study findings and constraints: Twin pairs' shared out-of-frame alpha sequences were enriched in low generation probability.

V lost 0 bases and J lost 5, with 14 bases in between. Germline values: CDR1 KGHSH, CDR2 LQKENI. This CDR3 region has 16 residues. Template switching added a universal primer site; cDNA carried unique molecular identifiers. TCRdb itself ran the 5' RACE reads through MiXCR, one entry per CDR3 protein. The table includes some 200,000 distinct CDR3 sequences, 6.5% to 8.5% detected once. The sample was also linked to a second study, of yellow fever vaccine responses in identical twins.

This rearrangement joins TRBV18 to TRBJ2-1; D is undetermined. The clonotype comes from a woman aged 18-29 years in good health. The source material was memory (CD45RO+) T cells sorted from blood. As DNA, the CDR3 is TGTGCCAGCTCACCACCGAAGGCTACCTTCGACAATGAGCAGTTCTTC. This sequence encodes CASSPPKATFDNEQFF.